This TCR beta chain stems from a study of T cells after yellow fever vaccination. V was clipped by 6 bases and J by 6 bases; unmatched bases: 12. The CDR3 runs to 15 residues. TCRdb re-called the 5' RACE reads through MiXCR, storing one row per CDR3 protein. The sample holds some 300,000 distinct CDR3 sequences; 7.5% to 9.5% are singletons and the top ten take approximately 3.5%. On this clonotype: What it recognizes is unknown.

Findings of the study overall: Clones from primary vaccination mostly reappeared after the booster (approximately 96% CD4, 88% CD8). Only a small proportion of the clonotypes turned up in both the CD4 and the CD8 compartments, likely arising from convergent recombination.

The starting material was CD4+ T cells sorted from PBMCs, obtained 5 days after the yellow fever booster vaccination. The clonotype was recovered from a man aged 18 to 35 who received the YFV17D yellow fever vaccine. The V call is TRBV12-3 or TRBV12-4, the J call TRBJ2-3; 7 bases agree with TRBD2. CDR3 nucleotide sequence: TGTGCCAGCAGCCCAGCCCGGACTAGGGCTGATACGCAGTATTTT. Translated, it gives CASSPARTRADTQYF.